This record concerns one T cell receptor (beta chain) sequence. The time point was: after dendritic cell vaccination, including at tumor progression/relapse. Blood PBMC samples: pre-vaccination, two weeks post third vaccination, and at tumor progression. The CDR3 is made up of 18 amino acids. Germline CDR1 SGHTA, CDR2 FQGTGA. V shed 5 bases, J shed 5 bases, and the junction held 16 bases outside the gene matches. TCRdb keeps only in-frame clones here, not all; method: immunoSEQ multiplex PCR. The table shows 99,000 or so clones, with around 90% occurring only once. The data are from a study of glioma-infiltrating T cells after dendritic cell vaccination.

The starting material was blood, obtained after dendritic cell vaccination. This receptor was taken from a human donor with glioblastoma. This chain joins TRBV7-3 and TRBJ2-2; 8 positions agree with TRBD1. CDR3 residues: CASSRQSTWTGNTGELFF. The CDR3 coding sequence is TGTGCCAGCAGCCGACAATCTACGTGGACAGGGAATACCGGGGAGCTGTTTTTT.